This TCR beta chain comes out of a study of blood T cells in healthy people across ages. A second roughly 6 to 12 cycle PCR used barcoded and J-beta primers. TCRdb re-analysed the 5' RACE reads in MiXCR, keeping a single row per CDR3 protein. The repertoire holds over 1.5 million distinct CDR3 sequences, with just under 50% as singletons. PBMCs numbering at least 6 million were isolated per sample. There are many counts of this clonotype. The V gene's germline CDR1 is SGHDT and CDR2 YYEEEE. This CDR3 has 16 amino acids. Between the trimmed V and J ends, which lost 2 bases and 0 bases, there was a span of 15 bases.

This rearrangement joins TRBV5-6 to TRBJ2-7; possibly TRBD1 for D (6 bases). The clonotype comes from a woman between 40 and 50 years old in good health. Sequenced: blood. CDR3 loop: CASSFIRGSTSYEQYF. The CDR3 nucleotides are TGTGCCAGCAGCTTCATCAGGGGTTCTACCTCCTACGAGCAGTACTTC.